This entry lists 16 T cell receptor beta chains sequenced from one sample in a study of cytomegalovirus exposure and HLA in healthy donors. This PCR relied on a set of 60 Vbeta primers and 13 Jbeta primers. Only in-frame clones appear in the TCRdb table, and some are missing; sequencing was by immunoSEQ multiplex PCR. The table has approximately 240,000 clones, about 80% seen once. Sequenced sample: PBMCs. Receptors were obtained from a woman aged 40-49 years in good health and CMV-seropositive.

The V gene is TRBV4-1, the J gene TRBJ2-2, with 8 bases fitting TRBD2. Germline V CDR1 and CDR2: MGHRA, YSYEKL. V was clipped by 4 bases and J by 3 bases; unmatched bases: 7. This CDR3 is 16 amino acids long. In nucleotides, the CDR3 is TGCGCCAGCAGCCTTGAGCGGGAGTGGGACACCGGGGAGCTGTTTTTT. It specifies CASSLEREWDTGELFF.

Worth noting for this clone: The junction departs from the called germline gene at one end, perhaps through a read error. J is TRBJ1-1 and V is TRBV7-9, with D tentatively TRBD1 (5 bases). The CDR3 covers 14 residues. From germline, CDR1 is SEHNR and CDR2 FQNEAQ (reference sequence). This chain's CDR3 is CSSSRDLEETEAFF. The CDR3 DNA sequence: TGTTCCAGCAGCCGGGACTTGGAGGAGACTGAAGCTTTCTTT.

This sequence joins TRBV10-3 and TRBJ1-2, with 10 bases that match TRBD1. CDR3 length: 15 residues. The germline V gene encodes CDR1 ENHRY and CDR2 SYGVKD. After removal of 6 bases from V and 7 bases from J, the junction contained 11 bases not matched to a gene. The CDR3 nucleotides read TGTGCCATCAGAACCCGGGACAGGGGTCGATTTGGCTACACCTTC. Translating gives CAIRTRDRGRFGYTF.

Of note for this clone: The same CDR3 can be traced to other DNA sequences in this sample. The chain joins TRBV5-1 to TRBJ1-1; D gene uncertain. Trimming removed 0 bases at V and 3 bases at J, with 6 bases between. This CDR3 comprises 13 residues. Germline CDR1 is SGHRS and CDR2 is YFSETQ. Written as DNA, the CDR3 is TGCGCCAGCAGCTTGGCCGGGGACACTGAAGCTTTCTTT. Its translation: CASSLAGDTEAFF.

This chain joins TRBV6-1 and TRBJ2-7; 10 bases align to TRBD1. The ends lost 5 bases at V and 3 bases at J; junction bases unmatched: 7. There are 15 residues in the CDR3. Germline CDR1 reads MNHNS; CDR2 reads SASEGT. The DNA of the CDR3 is TGTGCCAGCAGTAGTTTCGGGACAGGGGTCTACGAGCAGTACTTC. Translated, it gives CASSSFGTGVYEQYF.

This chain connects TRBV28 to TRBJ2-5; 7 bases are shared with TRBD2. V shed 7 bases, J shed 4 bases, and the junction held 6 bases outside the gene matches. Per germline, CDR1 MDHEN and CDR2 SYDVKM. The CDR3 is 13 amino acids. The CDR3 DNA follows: TGTGCCAGCACCCAAGGGAGGGCAGAGACCCAGTACTTC. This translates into CASTQGRAETQYF.

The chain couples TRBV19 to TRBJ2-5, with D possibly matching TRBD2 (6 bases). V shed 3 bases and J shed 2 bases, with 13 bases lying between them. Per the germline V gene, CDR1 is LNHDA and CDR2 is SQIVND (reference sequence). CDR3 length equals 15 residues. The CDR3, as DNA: TGTGCCAGTAGTATGCCGGGAGTAGGGCAAGAGACCCAGTACTTC. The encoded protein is CASSMPGVGQETQYF.

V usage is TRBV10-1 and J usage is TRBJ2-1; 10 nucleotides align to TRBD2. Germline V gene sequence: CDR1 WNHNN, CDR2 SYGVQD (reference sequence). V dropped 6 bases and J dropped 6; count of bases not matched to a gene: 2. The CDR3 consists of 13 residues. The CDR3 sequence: CASRPSGSNEQFF. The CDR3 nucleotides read TGCGCCAGCAGACCTAGCGGGAGCAATGAGCAGTTCTTC.

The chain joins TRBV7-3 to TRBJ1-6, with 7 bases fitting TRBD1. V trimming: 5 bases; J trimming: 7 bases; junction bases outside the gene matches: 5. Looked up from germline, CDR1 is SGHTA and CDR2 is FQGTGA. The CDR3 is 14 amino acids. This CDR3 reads CASSQGQYNSPLHF. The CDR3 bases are TGTGCCAGCAGCCAGGGACAGTACAATTCACCCCTCCACTTT.

The CDR3 loop reads CASSYAAGAPGGGYTF. CDR3 nucleotides: TGTGCCAGCAGTTACGCCGCCGGGGCCCCGGGAGGTGGCTACACCTTC. The chain uses TRBV6-6 and TRBJ1-2; TRBD1 might be the D (5 bases). The CDR3 sequence is 16 residues long. The germline CDR1 and CDR2 sequences are MNHNY and SVGAGI (reference sequence). V was shortened by 2 bases and J by 7 bases, with 20 bases between the two germline ends.

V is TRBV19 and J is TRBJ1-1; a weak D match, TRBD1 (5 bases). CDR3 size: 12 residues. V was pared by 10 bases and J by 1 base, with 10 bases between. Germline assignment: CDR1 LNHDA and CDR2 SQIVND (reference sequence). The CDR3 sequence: CATRQKNTEAFF. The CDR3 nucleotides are TGTGCCACAAGACAGAAGAACACTGAAGCTTTCTTT.

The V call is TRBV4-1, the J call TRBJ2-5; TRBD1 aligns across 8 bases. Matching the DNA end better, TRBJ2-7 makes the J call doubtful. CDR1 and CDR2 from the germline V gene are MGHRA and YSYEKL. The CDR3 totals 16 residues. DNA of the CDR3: TGCGCCAGCAGCCAAGCGGGAGACAGGGGTTCCTACGAGCAGTACTTC. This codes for CASSQAGDRGSYEQYF.

The CDR3 DNA is TGTGCCAGCAGTCCCGGGGATGGAAACACCATATATTTT. Its protein product is CASSPGDGNTIYF. V is TRBV2 and J is TRBJ1-3; no clear D. The length of the CDR3 is 13 residues. V was shortened by 5 bases and J by 3 bases, with 8 bases between the two germline ends. Germline assignment: CDR1 SNHLY and CDR2 FYNNEI.

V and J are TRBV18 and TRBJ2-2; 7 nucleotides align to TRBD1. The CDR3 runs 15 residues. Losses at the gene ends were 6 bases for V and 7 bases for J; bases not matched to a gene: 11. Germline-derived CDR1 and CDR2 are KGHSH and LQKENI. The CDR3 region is CASSLSRDSRGELFF. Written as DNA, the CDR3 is TGTGCCAGCTCTCTTTCCCGGGACAGCCGCGGGGAGCTGTTTTTT.

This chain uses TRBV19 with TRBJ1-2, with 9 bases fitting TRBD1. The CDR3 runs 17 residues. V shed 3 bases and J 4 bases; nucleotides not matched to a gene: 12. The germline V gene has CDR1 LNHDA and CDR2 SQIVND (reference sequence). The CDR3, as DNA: TGTGCCAGTAGTATGGGGACAGGGCTGGAGTCGGTCTATGGCTACACCTTC. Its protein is CASSMGTGLESVYGYTF.

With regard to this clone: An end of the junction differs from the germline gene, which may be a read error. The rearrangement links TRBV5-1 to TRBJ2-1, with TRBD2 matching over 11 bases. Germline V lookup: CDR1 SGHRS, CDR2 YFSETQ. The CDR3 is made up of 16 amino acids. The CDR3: CASSGRLAGIYNEQLF. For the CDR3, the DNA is TGCGCCAGCAGCGGCAGACTAGCGGGGATCTACAATGAGCAGCTCTTC.